The T cell receptor beta chain described here comes from a study of shared clonotypes between healthy human individuals. General study points: Sequencing depth was predicted to influence how clonotypes are shared among donors.

In the case of this clone: Its antigen is currently unknown.

The CDR3 loop spans 14 amino acids. The V end lost 2 bases, the J end lost 2 bases, and 8 bases lay between the germline ends. Germline-derived CDR1 and CDR2 are SEHNR and FQNEAQ (reference sequence). Every donor was a Caucasian adult from Nashville, Tennessee. A split of CD4+ cells into CD45RA+ naive and CD45RA-negative memory subsets was performed. Here immunoSEQ multiplex PCR was the method, and the copy in TCRdb shows in-frame clones only, minus some. The sample shows roughly 640,000 clones, roughly 70% of them seen only once. What was sequenced was memory CD4+ T cells sorted from blood. Subset in this sample: CD45RA-negative fraction. The source is a woman aged 25-40 years in good health. The chain couples TRBV7-9 to TRBJ2-3; the D gene is possibly TRBD1 (6 bases). The CDR3, as DNA: TGTGCCAGCAGCTTATCAGGGGTCACAGATACGCAGTATTTT. Its protein product is CASSLSGVTDTQYF.